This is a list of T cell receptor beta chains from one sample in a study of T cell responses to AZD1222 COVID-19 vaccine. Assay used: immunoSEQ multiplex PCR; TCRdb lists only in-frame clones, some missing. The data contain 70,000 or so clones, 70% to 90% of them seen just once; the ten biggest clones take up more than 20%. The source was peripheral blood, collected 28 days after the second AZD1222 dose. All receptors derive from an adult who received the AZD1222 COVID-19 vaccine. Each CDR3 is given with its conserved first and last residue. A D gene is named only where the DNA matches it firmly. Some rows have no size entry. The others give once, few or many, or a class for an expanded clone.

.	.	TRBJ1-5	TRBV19	TGTGCCAGCCGGGGTGGCCAGCCCCAGCATTTT	CASRGGQPQHF
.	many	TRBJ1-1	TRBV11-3	TGTGCCAGCAGCTTAGCGGGGAACCCTGAAGCTTTCTTT	CASSLAGNPEAFF
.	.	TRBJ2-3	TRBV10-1	TGCGCCAGCAGTCCCGGGATCGCAGTTACCACAGATACGCAGTATTTT	CASSPGIAVTTDTQYF
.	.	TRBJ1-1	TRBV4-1	TGCGCCAGCACTACCGATAGGGTGGCCACTGAAGCTTTCTTT	CASTTDRVATEAFF
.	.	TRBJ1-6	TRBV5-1	TGCGCCAGCAGCTTGGAATCGTGGGGGAGAGGCTCACCCCTCCACTTT	CASSLESWGRGSPLHF
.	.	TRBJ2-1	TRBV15	TGTGCCACCAGCAGATCCTCAGAGGCGAATGAGCAGTTCTTC	CATSRSSEANEQFF
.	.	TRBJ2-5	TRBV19	TGTGCCAGTAGTATAAGAAGAGGGTCCGAGACCCAGTACTTC	CASSIRRGSETQYF
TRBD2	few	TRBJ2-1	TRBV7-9	TGTGCCAGCAGCTTAATCGGCCTAGCGGGAGCGGATGAGCAGTTCTTC	CASSLIGLAGADEQFF
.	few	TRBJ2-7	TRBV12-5	TGTGCTAGTGGCTTCCGGGCAGGCTACGAGCAGTACTTC	CASGFRAGYEQYF
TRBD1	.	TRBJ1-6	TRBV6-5	TGTGCCAGCAGTCCAACAGGGGTCTCACCCCTCCACTTT	CASSPTGVSPLHF
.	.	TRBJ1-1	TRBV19	TGTGCCAGCCTTGGCCTCCAGGGTACCCCGAACACTGAAGCTTTCTTT	CASLGLQGTPNTEAFF
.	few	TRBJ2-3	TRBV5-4	TGTGCCAGCAGCCAGATGGGGGCAAATACGCAGTATTTT	CASSQMGANTQYF
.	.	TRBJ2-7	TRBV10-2	TGCGCCAGCAGTGAGTCGACAGAGGGATCCTACGAGCAGTACTTC	CASSESTEGSYEQYF
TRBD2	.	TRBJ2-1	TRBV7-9	TGTGCCAGCAGCTTAGGGACTAGCGGAAATCCTGGGGATGAGCAGTTCTTC	CASSLGTSGNPGDEQFF
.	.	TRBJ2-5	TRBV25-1	TGTGCCAGCAGTGTTCAGGGGCCTCAAGAGACCCAGTACTTC	CASSVQGPQETQYF
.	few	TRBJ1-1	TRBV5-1	TGCGCCAGCAGCTTGGAACAGGGCACTGAAGCTTTCTTT	CASSLEQGTEAFF
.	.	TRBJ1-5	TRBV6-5	TGTGCCAGCAGCGACCGGGACAGCAATCAGCCCCAGCATTTT	CASSDRDSNQPQHF
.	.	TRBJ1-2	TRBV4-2	TGTGCCAGCAGCCAAGGAACTGCAGGGCTTGTCGGCTATGGCTACACCTTC	CASSQGTAGLVGYGYTF
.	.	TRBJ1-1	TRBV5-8	TGTGCCAGCAGCCCCGACGGCACTGAAGCTTTCTTT	CASSPDGTEAFF
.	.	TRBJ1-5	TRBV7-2	TGTGCCAGCAGCTTAGCGAGCCCAGGGGGCAATCAGCCCCAGCATTTT	CASSLASPGGNQPQHF
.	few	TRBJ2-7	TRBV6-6	TGTGCCAGCAGTGAGGACAGAGACTACGAGCAGTACTTC	CASSEDRDYEQYF
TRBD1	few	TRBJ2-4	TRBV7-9	TGTGCCAGCAGCTTAGGGTCAGGGGGTAGAGCCAAAAACATTCAGTACTTC	CASSLGSGGRAKNIQYF
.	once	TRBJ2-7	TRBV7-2	TGTGCCAGCAGCTTAGAGTCAGGGCCGGCCTACGAGCAGTACTTC	CASSLESGPAYEQYF
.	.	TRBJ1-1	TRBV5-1	TGCGCCAGCAGCTTGGCCGGCCGGTGGAACACTGAAGCTTTCTTT	CASSLAGRWNTEAFF
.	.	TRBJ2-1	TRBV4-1	TGCGCCAGCAGCCAAGATGAGGTGCGGGGTCGCGAGCAGTTCTTC	CASSQDEVRGREQFF
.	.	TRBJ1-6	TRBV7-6	TGTGCCAGCAGCCCCCGTGGGGACACAAATTCACCCCTCCACTTT	CASSPRGDTNSPLHF
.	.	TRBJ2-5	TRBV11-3	TGTGCCAGCAGCAACCGGCAAGAGACCCAGTACTTC	CASSNRQETQYF
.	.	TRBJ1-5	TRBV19	TGTGCCAGTAGTATGTGGGGGAACACTGAGCCCCAGCATTTT	CASSMWGNTEPQHF